This T cell receptor (beta chain) comes out of a study of vaccination effects on CD4 cells after COVID-19. Study overall: Of the BNT162b2 and mRNA-1273 vaccines, participants received two doses of one or the other.

Antigen-specific CD4+ T cells were expanded with viral peptide pools in the ViraFEST assay before sequencing. Cultured cells yielded isolated CD4+ T cells after nine to ten days. According to the study, vaccine recipients showed no prior SARS-CoV-2 infection and negative nucleocapsid antibodies. Half of the medium was exchanged for IL-2 medium on both days 3 and 7. Note on this clone: Its cognate antigen is unknown.

Generated by immunoSEQ multiplex PCR, the TCRdb table keeps only in-frame clones and is missing some. The sample lists tens of thousands of clones, approximately 72% seen once, with roughly 4% in the top ten. The CDR3 length is 13 residues. V was trimmed by 3 bases and J by 5 bases, leaving 10 bases between them. Looked up from germline, CDR1 is SGHAT and CDR2 is FQDESV (reference sequence). The V and J genes are TRBV11-1 and TRBJ2-5; D ambiguous. The sequences come from CD4+ T cells from PBMCs cultured with HCoV-OC43 spike peptides, collected before COVID-19 vaccination. Subset of the sample: HCoV-OC43 spike overlapping peptide pool stimulation. The TCR comes from a human donor who received a COVID-19 vaccine. This CDR3 is CASSFVQLETQYF. As DNA, the CDR3 is TGTGCCAGCAGCTTCGTACAGTTGGAGACCCAGTACTTC.